This is a list of T cell receptor beta chains from one sample in a study of cytomegalovirus exposure and HLA in healthy donors. Sequencing was performed with immunoSEQ multiplex PCR; in TCRdb, only in-frame clones are kept and a portion is missing. The sample carries roughly 190,000 clones, around 88% recorded once. Material for sequencing was PBMCs. Source of these receptors: a woman younger than 30 in good health and CMV-seronegative. Each CDR3 is given with its conserved first and last residue. A D gene is named only where the DNA matches it firmly. Clone size is given for some rows only: seen once, a few or many times, or a class if the clone is expanded.

j_call	v_call	d_call	clone_size	cdr3_nt	cdr3_aa
TRBJ2-1	TRBV12-5	TRBD1	NA	TGTGCTAGTGGTTTGGTACTGACAGGGTTTTTCGATGAGCAGTTCTTC	CASGLVLTGFFDEQFF
TRBJ2-7	TRBV5-1	NA	NA	TGCGCCAGCAGCTTGTATGCAGGGCCAGCCTACGGGCAGTACTTC	CASSLYAGPAYGQYF
TRBJ1-1	TRBV29-1	NA	NA	TGCAGCGTTGGTGGACAGTTGAACACTGAAGCTTTCTTT	CSVGGQLNTEAFF
TRBJ2-1	TRBV15	TRBD2	NA	TGTGCCACGAGCGGGAGGGCCAACAATGAGCAGTTCTTC	CATSGRANNEQFF
TRBJ1-2	TRBV27	TRBD1	few	TGTGCCAGCAGTTTGGGGACAGGCTATGGCTACACCTTC	CASSLGTGYGYTF
TRBJ2-5	TRBV11-3	TRBD2	NA	TGTGCCAGCAGCACCCGGGACTACGAAGAGACCCAGTACTTC	CASSTRDYEETQYF
TRBJ2-7	TRBV2	NA	NA	TGTGCCAGCAGTGAATCTACCGAGCAGTACTTC	CASSESTEQYF
TRBJ2-7	TRBV2	TRBD2	NA	TGTGCCAGCAGTGGACTAGCGGGGGGTACGTACGAGCAGTACTTC	CASSGLAGGTYEQYF
TRBJ2-7	TRBV7-2	TRBD2	NA	TGTGCCAGCAGCCGTCTAGCGGGTTTCTCCTACGAGCAGTACTTC	CASSRLAGFSYEQYF
TRBJ1-1	TRBV6-5	NA	NA	TGTGCCAGCAGTCCGGGTTGGGTGAACACTGAAGCTTTCTTT	CASSPGWVNTEAFF
TRBJ1-2	TRBV10-3	TRBD1	NA	TGTGCCATCAGTGAGGACAGGGGGCAACATGGCTACACCTTC	CAISEDRGQHGYTF
TRBJ2-1	TRBV30	NA	many	TGTGCCTACACCAAGGGGGAAAGCTCCTACAATGAGCAGTTCTTC	CAYTKGESSYNEQFF
TRBJ1-2	TRBV6-1	TRBD1	NA	TGTGCCAGCATCCAATGGATAGACAGGGACTATGGCTACACCTTC	CASIQWIDRDYGYTF
TRBJ2-7	TRBV6-1	TRBD1	NA	TGTGCCAGCACCATAACCGGACAGGCCTACGAGCAGTACTTC	CASTITGQAYEQYF
TRBJ2-2	TRBV6-4	NA	many	TGTGCCAGCAGTGCGGGGGAGTCGACCGGGGAGCTGTTTTTT	CASSAGESTGELFF
TRBJ1-4	TRBV30	TRBD1	NA	TGTGCCTGGACCAGGGACAGGGGATTGGGACTGTTTTTT	CAWTRDRGLGLFF
TRBJ2-1	TRBV27	TRBD2	NA	TGTGCCTCGGGGGAGCGGGAATACAATGAGCAGTTCTTC	CASGEREYNEQFF
TRBJ2-3	TRBV29-1	NA	NA	TGCAGCGTTGGGCCTAGCGTCAAAGATACGCAGTATTTT	CSVGPSVKDTQYF
TRBJ2-7	TRBV6-1	TRBD1	NA	TGTGCCAGCAGTTTACAGGGGGCGGATGAGCAGTACTTC	CASSLQGADEQYF
TRBJ2-1	TRBV7-7	NA	NA	TGTGCCAGCAGCCAGACAGGGAGGCCTGAGCAGTTCTTC	CASSQTGRPEQFF
TRBJ2-1	TRBV5-1	TRBD2	NA	TGCGCCAGCAGCCCGGGACTAGCGGGAGTTCTTGGCGACAATGAGCAGTTCTTC	CASSPGLAGVLGDNEQFF
TRBJ2-3	TRBV5-1	NA	NA	TGCGCCAGCAGCTTGATCCCCCAAAGCACAGATACGCAGTATTTT	CASSLIPQSTDTQYF
TRBJ2-7	TRBV4-2	TRBD2	NA	TGTGCCAGCAGCCAAGTTCGAGGGACTAGCGGGAGGGTCTCCTACGAGCAGTACTTC	CASSQVRGTSGRVSYEQYF
TRBJ2-7	TRBV5-1	NA	NA	TGCGCCAGCAGCTTGAGCGGATACGAGCAGTACTTC	CASSLSGYEQYF
TRBJ1-2	TRBV6-5	NA	NA	TGTGCCAGCAGTTACTCAGCGTTCCGCCCCAACTATGGCTACACCTTC	CASSYSAFRPNYGYTF
TRBJ2-3	TRBV7-9	TRBD1	NA	TGTGCCAAGGAGGAACAGGGGGCTCCTTTCGGCACAGATACGCAGTATTTT	CAKEEQGAPFGTDTQYF
TRBJ1-2	TRBV4-1	NA	NA	TGCGCCAGCAGCCAAGTCGTTCCACGGCGGTATGGCTACACCTTC	CASSQVVPRRYGYTF
TRBJ1-5	TRBV2	NA	NA	TGTGCCAGCAGTGAAGTAAAATCAGGGGCCTTATTCATTCCCCAGCATTTT	CASSEVKSGALFIPQHF
TRBJ2-5	TRBV4-2	NA	NA	TGTGCCAGCAGTCGATTCGGACAGCAAGAGACCCAGTACTTC	CASSRFGQQETQYF
TRBJ2-7	TRBV19	TRBD2	NA	TGTGCCAGTAGTATTAGCGGGAGCTACGAGCAGTACTTC	CASSISGSYEQYF
TRBJ1-2	TRBV28	NA	NA	TGTGCCAGCTGGTCCCATCTAAGCTATGGCTACACCTTC	CASWSHLSYGYTF
TRBJ1-2	TRBV6-6	NA	NA	TGTGCCAGCAGTCAAAGACGAGGGTATGGCTACACCTTC	CASSQRRGYGYTF
TRBJ2-7	TRBV6-1	TRBD1	NA	TGTGCCAGCAGTCTTGAGACAGGGGGCTACGAGCAGTACTTC	CASSLETGGYEQYF
TRBJ2-3	TRBV5-8	NA	NA	TGTGCCAGCAGCACGATCCAGGGAGGCGGTACGCAGTATTTT	CASSTIQGGGTQYF
TRBJ1-2	TRBV19	TRBD1	NA	TGTGCCAGTTTACCCAAGGACAGGGTCCCTTCTGGCTACACCTTC	CASLPKDRVPSGYTF
TRBJ1-2	TRBV2	TRBD1	NA	TGTGCCAGCAGTTCGCCGGGACAGGGGTCCTATGGCTACACCTTC	CASSSPGQGSYGYTF
TRBJ2-1	TRBV5-1	TRBD2	NA	TGCGCCAGCAGCGGGGGGACTAGCGGAGGGAATGAGCAGTTCTTC	CASSGGTSGGNEQFF
TRBJ2-7	TRBV5-6	NA	NA	TGTGCCAGCAGCTTAGGCAGGCTCAGCTCCTACGAGCAGTACTTC	CASSLGRLSSYEQYF
TRBJ1-2	TRBV5-1	NA	NA	TGCGCCAGCAGCCCCGATCAAGGCAGGGTCTATGGCTACACCTTC	CASSPDQGRVYGYTF
TRBJ2-2	TRBV11-2	TRBD1	NA	TGTGCCAGCAGCTTAGAGGGACAGGGGCGGACCGGGGAGCTGTTTTTT	CASSLEGQGRTGELFF
TRBJ2-3	TRBV29-1	NA	NA	TGCAGCGTCCTCACCAGCGGGAGCACAGATACGCAGTATTTT	CSVLTSGSTDTQYF
TRBJ2-7	TRBV27	NA	NA	TGTGCCAGCAGTAATTACTACGAGCAGTACTTC	CASSNYYEQYF
TRBJ2-7	TRBV5-1	NA	NA	TGCGCCAGCAGCTTGTCCCCTGGGGGGAGAGCGCAAGAGCAGTACTTC	CASSLSPGGRAQEQYF
TRBJ2-1	TRBV7-9	TRBD2	once	TGTGCCAGCAGCTTAACAGCGGGGAATGAGCAGTTCTTC	CASSLTAGNEQFF
TRBJ2-7	TRBV7-2	TRBD1	NA	TGTGCCAGCAGCCCTATCAGCCGACAGGGTAGGTACGAGCAGTACTTC	CASSPISRQGRYEQYF
TRBJ2-5	TRBV7-6	TRBD1	NA	TGTGCCAGCAGCCCTCAGGGGGTTGGGGAGACCCAGTACTTC	CASSPQGVGETQYF
TRBJ1-4	TRBV10-1	NA	NA	TGCGCCAGCAGTGAGTCTAGGGGCGGAAAACTGTTTTTT	CASSESRGGKLFF
TRBJ2-7	TRBV18	TRBD2	NA	TGTGCCAGCTCACTACCGGGGGAGCGACTAGCGGGGGCGAGAAGCTCCTACGAGCAGTACTTC	CASSLPGERLAGARSSYEQYF